This T cell receptor (beta chain) was observed in a study of identical twins. Healthy Caucasians made up all donors. The germline V gene has CDR1 MDHEN and CDR2 SYDVKM. With 5 bases clipped from V and 4 bases from J, the junction kept 10 bases outside the gene matches. The CDR3 contains 16 residues. Details on this clonotype: What it recognizes is unknown.

Whole-study findings and limits: Those out-of-frame alpha sequences shared by twins showed an excess of low generation probability. Weaker excess twin sharing was observed in beta out-of-frame sequences.

A universal primer binding site was introduced by template switching. The final cDNA contained unique molecular identifiers. MiXCR was run by TCRdb on the 5' RACE reads, yielding one entry per CDR3 protein. Of approximately 630,000 distinct CDR3 sequences listed, 7.1% were seen once; the top ten hold around 1.6%. The same data also contributed to another study, on yellow fever vaccine responses in identical twins.

Material: PBMCs. The rearrangement links TRBV28 to TRBJ2-1, with TRBD1 identical over 8 bases. The TCR sequence derives from a woman under 30 in good health. CDR3 nucleotides: TGTGCCAGCAGTACACATGCAGGGGGCAGATACAATGAGCAGTTCTTC. Translation: CASSTHAGGRYNEQFF.